The rows below give T cell receptor beta chains drawn from one sample of a study of blood T cells in healthy people across ages. MiXCR, run by TCRdb on the 5' RACE reads, gives a single entry per CDR3 protein. The sample has some 1.7 million distinct CDR3 sequences, under 30% seen once; the top ten hold 6.5% to 8.5%. Sequencing was done on a sample of blood. The origin of the receptors is a woman aged 30 to 39 in good health. Both conserved end residues are part of each CDR3.

CDR3	J	V
CASSLLGPPNTEAFF	TRBJ1-1	TRBV5-1
CSVEGGIADTQYF	TRBJ2-3	TRBV29-1
CASSLVRDTEAFF	TRBJ1-1	TRBV7-2
CSPQEGERDTGELFF	TRBJ2-2	TRBV29-1
CASSLASPSKEQYF	TRBJ2-5	TRBV18
CASAGTSGPSSYNEQFF	TRBJ2-1	TRBV12-3/TRBV12-4
CASSYGGGRGNIQYF	TRBJ2-4	TRBV6-5
CASSLRVGRSRGNEQFF	TRBJ2-1	TRBV7-2
CASSEETGLNQPQHF	TRBJ1-5	TRBV10-2
CASSFPSSETQYF	TRBJ2-5	TRBV7-2
CASSFQDLSYNEQYF	TRBJ2-4	TRBV5-5
CASLSGGQGETQYF	TRBJ2-5	TRBV28
CASSVAGIRETQYF	TRBJ2-5	TRBV9
CSASNVRGGTDTQYF	TRBJ2-3	TRBV20-1
CASSLAPLAGSTDTQYF	TRBJ2-3	TRBV27
CASSHSGLAGSGGDTQYF	TRBJ2-3	TRBV5-1
CATRTTGDNEQFF	TRBJ2-1	TRBV10-3
CASSHRAGGFDEQYF	TRBJ2-7	TRBV3-1
CASSDGQGFVNEQFF	TRBJ2-1	TRBV7-6
CSASGTSGRAQRNEQFF	TRBJ2-1	TRBV20-1